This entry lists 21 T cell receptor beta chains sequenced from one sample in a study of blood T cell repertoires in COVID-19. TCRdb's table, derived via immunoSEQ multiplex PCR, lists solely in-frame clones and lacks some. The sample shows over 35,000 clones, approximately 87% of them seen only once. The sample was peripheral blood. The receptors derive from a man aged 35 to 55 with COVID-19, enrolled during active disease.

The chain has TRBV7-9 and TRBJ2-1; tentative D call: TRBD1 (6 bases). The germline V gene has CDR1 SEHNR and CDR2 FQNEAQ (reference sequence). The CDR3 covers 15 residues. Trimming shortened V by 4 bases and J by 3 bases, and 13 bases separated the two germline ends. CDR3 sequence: CASSSHGTNYNEQFF. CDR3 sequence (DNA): TGTGCCAGCAGCTCACACGGGACAAACTACAATGAGCAGTTCTTC.

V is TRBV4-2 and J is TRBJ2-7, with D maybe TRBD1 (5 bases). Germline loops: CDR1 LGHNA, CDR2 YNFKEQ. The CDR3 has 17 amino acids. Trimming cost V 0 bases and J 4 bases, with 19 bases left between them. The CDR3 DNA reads TGTGCCAGCAGCCAAGAAGGTCTAGGGGATTTTTTTTACGAGCAGTACTTC. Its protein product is CASSQEGLGDFFYEQYF.

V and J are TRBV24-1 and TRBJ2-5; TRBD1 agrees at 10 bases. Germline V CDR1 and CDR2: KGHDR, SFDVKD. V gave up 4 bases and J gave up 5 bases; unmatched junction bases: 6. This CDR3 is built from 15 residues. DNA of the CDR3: TGTGCCACCAGTGACCCGGACAGGGGGAGCGAGACCCAGTACTTC. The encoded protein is CATSDPDRGSETQYF.

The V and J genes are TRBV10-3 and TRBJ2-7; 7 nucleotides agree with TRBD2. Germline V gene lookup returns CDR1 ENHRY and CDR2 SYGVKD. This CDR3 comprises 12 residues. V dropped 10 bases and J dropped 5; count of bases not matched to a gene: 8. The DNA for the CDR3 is TGTGCCACTACCCGGGGGGAGGACGAGCAGTACTTC. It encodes CATTRGEDEQYF.

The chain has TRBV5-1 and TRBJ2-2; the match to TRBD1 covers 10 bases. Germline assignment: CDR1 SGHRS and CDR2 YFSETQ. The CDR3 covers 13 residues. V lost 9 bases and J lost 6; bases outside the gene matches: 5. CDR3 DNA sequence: TGCGCCACCGGACAGGGGGTCCCCGGGGAGCTGTTTTTT. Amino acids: CATGQGVPGELFF.

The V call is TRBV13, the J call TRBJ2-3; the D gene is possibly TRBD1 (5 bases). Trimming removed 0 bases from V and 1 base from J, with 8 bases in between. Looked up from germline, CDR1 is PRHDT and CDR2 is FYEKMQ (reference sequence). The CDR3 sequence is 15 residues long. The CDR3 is CASSLGQGGTDTQYF. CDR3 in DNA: TGTGCCAGCAGCTTAGGGCAGGGTGGCACAGATACGCAGTATTTT.

The CDR3 DNA sequence: TGTGCCAGCAGCAGGGGGCCTGACACTGAAGCTTTCTTT. Protein product: CASSRGPDTEAFF. The chain is built from TRBV6-5 and TRBJ1-1, with 8 bases matching TRBD1. CDR3 length equals 13 residues. Unmatched junction bases numbered 3, after V lost 6 bases and J lost 3 bases. Germline V gene data show CDR1 as MNHEY and CDR2 as SVGAGI.

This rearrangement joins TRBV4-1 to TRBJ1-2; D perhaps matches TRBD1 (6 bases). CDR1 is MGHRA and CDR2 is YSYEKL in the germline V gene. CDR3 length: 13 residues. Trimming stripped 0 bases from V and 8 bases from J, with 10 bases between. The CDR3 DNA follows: TGCGCCAGCAGCCAAGACTACAGGGACGGCTACACCTTC. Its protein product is CASSQDYRDGYTF.

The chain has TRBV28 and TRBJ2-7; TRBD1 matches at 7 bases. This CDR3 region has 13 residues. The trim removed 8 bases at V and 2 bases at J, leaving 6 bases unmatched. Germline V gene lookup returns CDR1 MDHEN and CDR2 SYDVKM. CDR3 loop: CASSTGKPYEQYF. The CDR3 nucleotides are TGTGCCAGCTCGACAGGGAAACCCTACGAGCAGTACTTC.

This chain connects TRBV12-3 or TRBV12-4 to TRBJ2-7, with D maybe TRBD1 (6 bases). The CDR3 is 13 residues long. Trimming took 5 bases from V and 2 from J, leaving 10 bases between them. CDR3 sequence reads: CASSRQVTYEQYF. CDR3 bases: TGTGCCAGCAGTCGACAGGTAACCTACGAGCAGTACTTC.

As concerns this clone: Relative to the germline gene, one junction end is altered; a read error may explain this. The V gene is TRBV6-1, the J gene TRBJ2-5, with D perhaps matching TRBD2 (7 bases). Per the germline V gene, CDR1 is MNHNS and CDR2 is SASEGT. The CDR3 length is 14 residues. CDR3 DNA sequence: TGTGCCAGCAGTGATGGGGGGGCCCAAAAGACCCAGTACTTC. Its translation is CASSDGGAQKTQYF.

CDR3 amino acids: CALERGSGQTQYF. DNA for the CDR3: TGTGCCTTGGAGAGAGGGAGTGGGCAGACCCAGTACTTC. The rearrangement uses TRBV30 and TRBJ2-5; possible D gene TRBD2, 5 bases. This CDR3 comprises 13 residues. Germline V gene sequence: CDR1 GTSNPN, CDR2 SVGIG (reference sequence). V was pared by 7 bases and J by 6 bases, with 18 bases between.

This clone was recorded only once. CDR3 sequence: CASSLEGWAGYTF. The CDR3 region has the DNA TGTGCCAGCAGCTTGGAGGGGTGGGCTGGCTACACCTTC. The chain recombines TRBV11-1 with TRBJ1-2, with D possibly matching TRBD1 (5 bases). Germline-derived CDR1 and CDR2 are SGHAT and FQDESV (reference sequence). CDR3 length: 13 residues. Trimming shortened V by 3 bases and J by 7 bases, and 12 bases separated the two germline ends.

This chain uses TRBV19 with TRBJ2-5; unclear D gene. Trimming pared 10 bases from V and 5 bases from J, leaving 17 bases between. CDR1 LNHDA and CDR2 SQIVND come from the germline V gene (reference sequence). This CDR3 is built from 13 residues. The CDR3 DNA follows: TGTGCCACCTCAATCGGTGGTACTGAGACCCAGTACTTC. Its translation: CATSIGGTETQYF.

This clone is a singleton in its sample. DNA for the CDR3: TGTGCCAGCAGCGGAGACAGGGTGACTGGAAACACCATATATTTT. It is translated as CASSGDRVTGNTIYF. The rearrangement joins TRBV2 to TRBJ1-3, with 7 bases that match TRBD1. Germline CDR1 is SNHLY and CDR2 is FYNNEI. J was trimmed by 2 bases and V by 6 bases; bases with no gene match: 7. There are 15 residues in the CDR3.

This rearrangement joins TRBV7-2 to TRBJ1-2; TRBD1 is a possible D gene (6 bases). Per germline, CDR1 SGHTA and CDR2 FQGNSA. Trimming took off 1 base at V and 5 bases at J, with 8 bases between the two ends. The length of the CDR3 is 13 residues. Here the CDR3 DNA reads TGTGCCAGCAGCTTAGGACAGGTTTATGGCTACACCTTC. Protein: CASSLGQVYGYTF.

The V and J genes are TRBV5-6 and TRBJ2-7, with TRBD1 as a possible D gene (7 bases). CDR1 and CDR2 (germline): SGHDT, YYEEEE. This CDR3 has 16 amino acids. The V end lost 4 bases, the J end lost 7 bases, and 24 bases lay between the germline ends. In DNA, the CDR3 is TGTGCCAGCAGCCTGGGGGGACAGCCGCGCCTCTTGGAGCAGTACTTC. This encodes CASSLGGQPRLLEQYF.

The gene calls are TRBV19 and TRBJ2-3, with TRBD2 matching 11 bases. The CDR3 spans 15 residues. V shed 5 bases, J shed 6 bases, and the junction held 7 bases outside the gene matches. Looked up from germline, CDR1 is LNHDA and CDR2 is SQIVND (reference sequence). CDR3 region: CASSLLAGAMDTQYF. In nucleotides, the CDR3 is TGTGCCAGTAGTTTACTAGCGGGGGCAATGGATACGCAGTATTTT.

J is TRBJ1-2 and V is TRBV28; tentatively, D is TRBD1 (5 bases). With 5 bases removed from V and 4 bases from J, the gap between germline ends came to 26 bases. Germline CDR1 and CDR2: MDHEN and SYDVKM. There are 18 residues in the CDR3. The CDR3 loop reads CASSPLQGSPAAIYGYTF. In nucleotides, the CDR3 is TGTGCCAGCAGTCCCCTCCAGGGCAGCCCCGCAGCCATCTATGGCTACACCTTC.

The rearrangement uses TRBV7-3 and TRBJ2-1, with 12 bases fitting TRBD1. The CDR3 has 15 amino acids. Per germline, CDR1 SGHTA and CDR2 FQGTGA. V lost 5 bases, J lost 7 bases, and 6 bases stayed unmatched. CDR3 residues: CASSPGTGGRNEQFF. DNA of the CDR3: TGTGCCAGCAGCCCCGGGACAGGGGGCCGGAATGAGCAGTTCTTC.

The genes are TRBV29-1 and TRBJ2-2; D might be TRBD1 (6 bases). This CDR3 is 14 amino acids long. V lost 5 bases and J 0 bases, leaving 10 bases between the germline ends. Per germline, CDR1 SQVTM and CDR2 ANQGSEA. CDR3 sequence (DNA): TGCAGCGTTTGGACAGCTACGAACACCGGGGAGCTGTTTTTT. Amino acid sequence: CSVWTATNTGELFF.